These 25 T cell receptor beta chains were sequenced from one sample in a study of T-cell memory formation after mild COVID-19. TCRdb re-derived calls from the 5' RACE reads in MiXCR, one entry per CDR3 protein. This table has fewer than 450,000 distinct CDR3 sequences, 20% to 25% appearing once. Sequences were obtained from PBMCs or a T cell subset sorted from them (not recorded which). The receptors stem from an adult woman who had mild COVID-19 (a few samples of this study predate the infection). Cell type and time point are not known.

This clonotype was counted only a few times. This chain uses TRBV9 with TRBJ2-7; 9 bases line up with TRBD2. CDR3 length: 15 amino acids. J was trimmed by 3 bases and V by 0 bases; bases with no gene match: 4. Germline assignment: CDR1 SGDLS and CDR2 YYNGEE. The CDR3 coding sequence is TGTGCCAGCAGCGTAGAGGGGACTAGCCGCTACGAGCAGTACTTC. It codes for CASSVEGTSRYEQYF.

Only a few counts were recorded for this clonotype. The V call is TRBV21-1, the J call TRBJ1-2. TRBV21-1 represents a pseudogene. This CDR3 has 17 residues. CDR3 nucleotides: TGTGCCAGCGCAGGGCCTAGGACACACCTCCCTAACTATGGCTACACCTTC. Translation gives CASAGPRTHLPNYGYTF.

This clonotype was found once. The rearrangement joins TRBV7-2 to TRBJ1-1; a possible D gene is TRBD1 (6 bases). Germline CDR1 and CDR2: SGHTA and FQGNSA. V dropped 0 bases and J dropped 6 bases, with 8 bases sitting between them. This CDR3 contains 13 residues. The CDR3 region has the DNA TGTGCCAGCAGCTTAGCGAGGGGGGCTGAAGCTTTCTTT. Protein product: CASSLARGAEAFF.

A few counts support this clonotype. CDR3 nucleotides: TGCAGTGCTTCCACTAGCGTGGGCGAGCAGTACTTC. This gives the protein CSASTSVGEQYF. This sequence joins TRBV20-1 and TRBJ2-7; 7 bases align to TRBD2. The germline V gene encodes CDR1 DFQATT and CDR2 SNEGSKA (reference sequence). This CDR3 spans 12 amino acids. V trimming: 5 bases; J trimming: 6 bases; junction bases outside the gene matches: 7.

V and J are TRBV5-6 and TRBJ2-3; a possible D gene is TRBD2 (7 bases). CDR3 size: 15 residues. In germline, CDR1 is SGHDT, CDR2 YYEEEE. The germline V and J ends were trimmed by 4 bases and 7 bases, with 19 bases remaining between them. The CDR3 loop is CASSPVGGPENTQYF. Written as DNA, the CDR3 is TGTGCCAGCAGCCCGGTCGGGGGGCCCGAAAATACGCAGTATTTT.

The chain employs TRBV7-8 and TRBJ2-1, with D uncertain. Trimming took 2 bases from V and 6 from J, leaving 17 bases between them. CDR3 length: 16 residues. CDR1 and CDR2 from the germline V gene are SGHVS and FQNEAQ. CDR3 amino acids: CASSLRVTGTANEQFF. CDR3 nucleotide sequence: TGTGCCAGCAGCTTACGCGTCACCGGAACGGCCAATGAGCAGTTCTTC.

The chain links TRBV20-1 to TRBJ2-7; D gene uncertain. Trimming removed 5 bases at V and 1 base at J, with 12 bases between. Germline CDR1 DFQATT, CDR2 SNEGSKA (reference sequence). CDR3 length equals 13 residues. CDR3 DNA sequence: TGCAGTGCTCTTCCCGGACCTTCCTACGAGCAGTACTTC. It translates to CSALPGPSYEQYF.

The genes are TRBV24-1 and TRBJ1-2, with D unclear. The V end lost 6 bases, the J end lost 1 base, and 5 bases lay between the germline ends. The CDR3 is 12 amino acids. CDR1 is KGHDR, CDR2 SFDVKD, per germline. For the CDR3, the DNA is TGTGCCACCAGTCAGTTTAACTATGGCTACACCTTC. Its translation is CATSQFNYGYTF.

The CDR3 loop reads CASSPLLTSGTKETQYF. The DNA for the CDR3 is TGTGCCAGCTCACCGCTCCTGACTAGCGGGACCAAAGAGACCCAGTACTTC. The V gene is TRBV18, the J gene TRBJ2-5, with 11 bases fitting TRBD2. The CDR3 loop spans 17 amino acids. The V gene end was trimmed by 3 bases and the J gene end by 3 bases; junction bases not matched to a gene: 9. Looked up from germline, CDR1 is KGHSH and CDR2 is LQKENI.

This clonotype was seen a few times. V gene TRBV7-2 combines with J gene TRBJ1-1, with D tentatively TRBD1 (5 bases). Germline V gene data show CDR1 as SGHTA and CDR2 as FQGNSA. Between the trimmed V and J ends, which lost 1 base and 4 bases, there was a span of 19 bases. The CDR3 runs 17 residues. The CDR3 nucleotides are TGTGCCAGCAGCTTAGTGAGGTTAGTAGGGGAGGTCACTGAAGCTTTCTTT. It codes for CASSLVRLVGEVTEAFF. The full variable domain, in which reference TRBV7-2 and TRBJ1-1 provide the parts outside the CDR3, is GAGVSQSPSNKVTEKGKDVELRCDPISGHTALYWYRQSLGQGLEFLIYFQGNSAPDKSGLPSDRFSAERTGGSVSTLTIQRTQQEDSAVYLCASSLVRLVGEVTEAFFGQGTRLTVV.

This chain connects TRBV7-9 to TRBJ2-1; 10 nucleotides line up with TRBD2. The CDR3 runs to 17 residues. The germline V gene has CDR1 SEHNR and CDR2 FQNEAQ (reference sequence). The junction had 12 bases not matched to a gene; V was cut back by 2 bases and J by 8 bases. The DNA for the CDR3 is TGTGCCAGCAGCTTAAAGCCCCTAGCGGGAGTCGGTGATGAGCAGTTCTTC. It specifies CASSLKPLAGVGDEQFF.

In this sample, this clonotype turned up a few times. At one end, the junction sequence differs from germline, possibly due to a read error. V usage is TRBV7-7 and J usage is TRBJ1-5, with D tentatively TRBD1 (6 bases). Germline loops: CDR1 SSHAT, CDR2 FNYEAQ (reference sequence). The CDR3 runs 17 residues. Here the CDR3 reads CASSSGQLEGPNQPQHF. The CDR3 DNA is TGTGCTAGCAGCTCCGGACAGCTGGAAGGGCCCAATCAGCCCCAGCATTTT.

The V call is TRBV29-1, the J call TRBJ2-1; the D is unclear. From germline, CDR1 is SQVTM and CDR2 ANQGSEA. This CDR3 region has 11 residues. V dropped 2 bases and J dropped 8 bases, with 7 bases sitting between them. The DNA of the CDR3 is TGCAGCGTTGAACACCTCCATGAGCAGTTCTTC. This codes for CSVEHLHEQFF.

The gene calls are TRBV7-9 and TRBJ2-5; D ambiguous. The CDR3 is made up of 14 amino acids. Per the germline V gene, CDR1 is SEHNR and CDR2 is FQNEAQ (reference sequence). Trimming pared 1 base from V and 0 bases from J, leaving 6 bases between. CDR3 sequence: CASSLGHNQETQYF. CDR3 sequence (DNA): TGTGCCAGCAGCTTAGGACACAACCAAGAGACCCAGTACTTC.

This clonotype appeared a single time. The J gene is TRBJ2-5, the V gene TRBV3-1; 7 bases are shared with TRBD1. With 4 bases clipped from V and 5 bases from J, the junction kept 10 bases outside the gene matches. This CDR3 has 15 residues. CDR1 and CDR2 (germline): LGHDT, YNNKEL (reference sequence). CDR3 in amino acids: CASSPWQGVGETQYF. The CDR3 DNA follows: TGTGCCAGCAGCCCATGGCAGGGGGTAGGGGAGACCCAGTACTTC.

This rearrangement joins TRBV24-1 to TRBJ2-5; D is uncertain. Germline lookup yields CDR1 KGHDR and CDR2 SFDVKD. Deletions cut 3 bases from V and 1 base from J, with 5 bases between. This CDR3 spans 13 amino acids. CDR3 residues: CATSDRAQETQYF. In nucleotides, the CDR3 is TGTGCCACCAGTGATCGCGCCCAAGAGACCCAGTACTTC.

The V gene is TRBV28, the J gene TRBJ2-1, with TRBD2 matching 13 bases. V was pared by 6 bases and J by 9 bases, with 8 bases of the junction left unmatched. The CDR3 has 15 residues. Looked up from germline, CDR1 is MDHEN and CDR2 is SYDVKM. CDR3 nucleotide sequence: TGTGCCAGCAGAGTTGGACTAGCGGGAGTACTTGAGCAGTTCTTC. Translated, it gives CASRVGLAGVLEQFF.

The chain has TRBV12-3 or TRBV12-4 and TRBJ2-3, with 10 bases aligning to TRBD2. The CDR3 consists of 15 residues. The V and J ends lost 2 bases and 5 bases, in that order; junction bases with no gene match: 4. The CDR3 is CASSLLAGGGDTQYF. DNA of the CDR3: TGTGCCAGCAGTTTATTAGCGGGGGGCGGAGATACGCAGTATTTT.

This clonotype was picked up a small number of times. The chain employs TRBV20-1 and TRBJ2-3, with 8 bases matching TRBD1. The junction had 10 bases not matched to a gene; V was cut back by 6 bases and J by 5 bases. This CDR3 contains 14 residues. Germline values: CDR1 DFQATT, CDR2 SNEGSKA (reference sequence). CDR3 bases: TGCAGTGCCCCGAGACAGGGGAGGCGAGATACGCAGTATTTT. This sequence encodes CSAPRQGRRDTQYF.

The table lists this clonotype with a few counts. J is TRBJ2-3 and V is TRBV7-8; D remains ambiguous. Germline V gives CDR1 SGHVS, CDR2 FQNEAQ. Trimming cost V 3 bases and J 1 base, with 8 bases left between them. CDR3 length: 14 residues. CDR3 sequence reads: CASSFMIGTDTQYF. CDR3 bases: TGTGCCAGCAGCTTCATGATCGGCACAGATACGCAGTATTTT.

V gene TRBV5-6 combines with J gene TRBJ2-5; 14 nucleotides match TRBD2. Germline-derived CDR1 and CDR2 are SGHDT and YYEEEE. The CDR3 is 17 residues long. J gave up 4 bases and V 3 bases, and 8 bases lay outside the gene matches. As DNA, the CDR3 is TGTGCCAGCAGCTGGGGACTAGCGGGGGCCAGTGGAGAGACCCAGTACTTC. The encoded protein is CASSWGLAGASGETQYF.

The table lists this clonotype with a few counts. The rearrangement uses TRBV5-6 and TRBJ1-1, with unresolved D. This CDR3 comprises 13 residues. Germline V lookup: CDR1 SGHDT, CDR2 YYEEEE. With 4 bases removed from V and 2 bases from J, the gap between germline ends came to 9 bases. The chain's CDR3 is CASSHTLNTEAFF. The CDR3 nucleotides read TGTGCCAGCAGCCATACACTTAACACTGAAGCTTTCTTT.

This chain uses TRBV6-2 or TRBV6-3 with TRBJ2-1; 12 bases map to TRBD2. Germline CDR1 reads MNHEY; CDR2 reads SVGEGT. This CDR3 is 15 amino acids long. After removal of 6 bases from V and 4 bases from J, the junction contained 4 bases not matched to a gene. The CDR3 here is CASSRLAGDYNEQFF. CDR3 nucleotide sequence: TGTGCCAGCAGCCGACTAGCGGGGGATTACAATGAGCAGTTCTTC.

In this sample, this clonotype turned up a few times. CDR3 in amino acids: CASRPQQGMGGAFF. CDR3 DNA sequence: TGTGCCAGCAGGCCTCAACAGGGGATGGGTGGAGCTTTCTTT. The chain employs TRBV12-3 or TRBV12-4 and TRBJ1-1, with 7 bases fitting TRBD1. The CDR3 has 14 residues. J lost 10 bases, V lost 6 bases, and 14 bases had no gene match.

The CDR3 is CSARTTGGSEQYF. The CDR3 DNA sequence: TGCAGTGCTAGGACGACAGGGGGCTCCGAGCAGTACTTC. The chain carries TRBV20-1 and TRBJ2-7; 10 bases line up with TRBD1. This CDR3 has 13 residues. Germline V gene lookup returns CDR1 DFQATT and CDR2 SNEGSKA (reference sequence). Unmatched junction bases numbered 5, after V lost 3 bases and J lost 6 bases.